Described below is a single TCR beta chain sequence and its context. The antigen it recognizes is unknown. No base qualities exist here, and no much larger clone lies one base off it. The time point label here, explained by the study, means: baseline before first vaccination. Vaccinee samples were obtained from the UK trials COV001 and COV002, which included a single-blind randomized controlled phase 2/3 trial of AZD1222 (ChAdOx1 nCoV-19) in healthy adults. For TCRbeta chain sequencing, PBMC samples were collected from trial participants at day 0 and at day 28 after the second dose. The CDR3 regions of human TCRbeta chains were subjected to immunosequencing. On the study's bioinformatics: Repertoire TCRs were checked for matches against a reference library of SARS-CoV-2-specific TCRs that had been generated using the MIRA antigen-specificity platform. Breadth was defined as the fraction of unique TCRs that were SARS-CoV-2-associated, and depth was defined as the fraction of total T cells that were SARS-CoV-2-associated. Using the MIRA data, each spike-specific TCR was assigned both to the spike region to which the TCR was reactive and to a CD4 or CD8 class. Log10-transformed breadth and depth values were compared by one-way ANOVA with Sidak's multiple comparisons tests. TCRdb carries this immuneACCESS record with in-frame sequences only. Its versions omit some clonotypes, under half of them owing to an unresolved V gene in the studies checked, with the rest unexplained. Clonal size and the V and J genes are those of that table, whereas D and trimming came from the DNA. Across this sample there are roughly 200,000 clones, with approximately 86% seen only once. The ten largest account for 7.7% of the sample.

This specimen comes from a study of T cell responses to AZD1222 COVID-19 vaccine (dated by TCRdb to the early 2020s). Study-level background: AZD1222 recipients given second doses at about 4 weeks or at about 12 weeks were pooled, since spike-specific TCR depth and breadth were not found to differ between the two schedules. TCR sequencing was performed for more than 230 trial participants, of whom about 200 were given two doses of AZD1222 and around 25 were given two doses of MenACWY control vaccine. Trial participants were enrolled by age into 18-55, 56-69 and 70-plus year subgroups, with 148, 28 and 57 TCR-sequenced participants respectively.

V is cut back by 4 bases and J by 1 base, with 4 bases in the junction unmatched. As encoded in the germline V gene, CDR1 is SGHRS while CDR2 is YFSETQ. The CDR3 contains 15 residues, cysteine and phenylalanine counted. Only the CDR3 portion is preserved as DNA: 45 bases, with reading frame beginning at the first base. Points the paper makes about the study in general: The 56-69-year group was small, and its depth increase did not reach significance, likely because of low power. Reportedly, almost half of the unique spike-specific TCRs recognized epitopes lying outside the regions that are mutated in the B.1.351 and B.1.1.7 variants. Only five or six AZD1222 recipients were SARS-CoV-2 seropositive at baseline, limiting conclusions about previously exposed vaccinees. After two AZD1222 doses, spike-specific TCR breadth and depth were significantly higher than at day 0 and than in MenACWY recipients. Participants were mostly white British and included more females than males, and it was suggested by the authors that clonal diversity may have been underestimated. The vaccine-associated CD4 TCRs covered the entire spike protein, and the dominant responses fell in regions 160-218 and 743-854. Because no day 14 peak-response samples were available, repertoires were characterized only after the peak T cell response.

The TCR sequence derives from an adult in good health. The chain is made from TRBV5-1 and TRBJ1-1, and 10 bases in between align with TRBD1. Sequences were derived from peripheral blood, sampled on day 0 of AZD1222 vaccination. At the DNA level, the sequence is TGCGCCAGCAGCGGAGGGACAGGGGAGAACACTGAAGCTTTCTTT. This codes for CASSGGTGENTEAFF.